This T cell receptor (beta chain) originates from a study of CD8+CD57+ T cells in acquired aplastic anemia. Study background: The average for DNA from sorted CD4+ and CD8+ cells was 3.2 ug.

V shed 4 bases, J shed 3 bases, and the junction held 15 bases outside the gene matches. CDR1 and CDR2 (germline): ENHRY, SYGVKD. This CDR3 contains 18 residues. TCR beta VDJ combinations and CDR3 sequences were profiled from genomic DNA. One entry per CDR3 protein, called by TCRdb with MiXCR from the reads. The profile shows fewer than 80,000 distinct CDR3 sequences, around 70% of them singletons. Selection for sequencing was limited to patients who had shown CD8+CD57+ cell expansion by flow cytometry. At the time of blood sampling, patients had not yet received any therapy. The chain couples TRBV10-3 to TRBJ1-3, with 7 positions matching TRBD1. Input material: sorted CD4+, CD8+, or CD8+CD57+ T cells (not recorded which) from PBMCs. The sequence was collected from a human donor with aplastic anemia. The DNA for the CDR3 is TGTGCCATCAGTGCTCCGGGACAGTGGGGCCCCGGTGGAAACACCATATATTTT. Its translation: CAISAPGQWGPGGNTIYF.